What follows are 10 T cell receptor beta chains derived from one specimen sequenced in a study of cytomegalovirus exposure and HLA in healthy donors listed by TCRdb under 2017. The library came from the immunoSEQ multiplex PCR assay. For the multiplex PCR, a mixture combining 60 forward primers for TCR Vbeta segments and 13 reverse primers for TCR Jbeta segments was used. TCRdb re-hosts the immuneACCESS table, in-frame sequences only. Its copies lack some clones; in the studies checked, an unresolved V gene accounts for under half of them, and the cause for the rest is not known. In this sample the table shows more than 55,000 clones, roughly 68% of which occur a single time. Approximately 12% of the sample goes to the ten largest clones. What was sequenced was PBMCs. The receptors come from a woman in her fifties or sixties in good health and CMV-seropositive.

The chain joins TRBV7-9 to TRBJ2-7; 12 nucleotides line up with TRBD2. The CDR3 is 16 amino acids. The V gene's germline CDR1 is SEHNR and CDR2 FQNEAQ (reference sequence). V trimming: 5 bases; J trimming: 2 bases; junction bases outside the gene matches: 7. The CDR3 here is CASSRGLAGHTYEQYF. CDR3 coding DNA: TGTGCCAGCAGCAGGGGACTAGCGGGCCATACCTACGAGCAGTACTTC.

Written as DNA, the CDR3 is TGTGCCAGCAGCGTAGGTCCTAGCACAGATACGCAGTATTTT. It is translated as CASSVGPSTDTQYF. J is TRBJ2-3 and V is TRBV9; unclear D gene. The V end lost 0 bases, the J end lost 0 bases, and 5 bases lay between the germline ends. CDR1 SGDLS and CDR2 YYNGEE come from the germline V gene. CDR3 length equals 14 residues.

The chain combines TRBV14 with TRBJ1-1, with TRBD1 matching 8 bases. Per germline, CDR1 SGHDN and CDR2 FVKESK. Germline trimming cut 6 bases from V and 6 bases from J; bases unmatched to any gene: 9. This CDR3 has 14 residues. This chain's CDR3 is CASRSTGVNPEAFF. In DNA form, the CDR3 reads TGTGCCAGCAGGTCGACAGGGGTAAACCCTGAAGCTTTCTTT. Full variable domain (rest looked up from reference TRBV14 and TRBJ1-1): EAGVTQFPSHSVIEKGQTVTLRCDPISGHDNLYWYRRVMGKEIKFLLHFVKESKQDESGMPNNRFLAERTGGTYSTLKVQPAELEDSGVYFCASRSTGVNPEAFFGQGTRLTVV.

V and J are TRBV9 and TRBJ1-5; tentatively, D is TRBD1 (6 bases). Germline loops: CDR1 SGDLS, CDR2 YYNGEE. The CDR3 extends over 16 amino acids. Trimming left V 4 bases short and J 4 bases short, with 18 bases between. CDR3 DNA sequence: TGTGCCAGCAGCAGGGGGGGGCAGTCTTATAATCAGCCCCAGCATTTT. Translation gives CASSRGGQSYNQPQHF.

This clone was observed a few times. Without the conserved terminal phenylalanine or tryptophan, this CDR3 likely stems from a read error. The chain combines TRBV30 with TRBJ1-4, with 9 positions matching TRBD1. Germline V lookup: CDR1 GTSNPN, CDR2 SVGIG (reference sequence). The CDR3 covers 12 residues. V shed 6 bases, J shed 6 bases, and the junction held 2 bases outside the gene matches. CDR3 nucleotides: TGTGCCTGTACAGGGGGCGATGAAAAACTGTTTGTT. The encoded protein is CACTGGDEKLFV.

The rearrangement uses TRBV6-5 and TRBJ1-1; D might be TRBD1 (6 bases). The CDR3 totals 14 residues. Germline V gene sequence: CDR1 MNHEY, CDR2 SVGAGI. Trimming shortened V by 6 bases and J by 3 bases, and 14 bases separated the two germline ends. The CDR3 nucleotides read TGTGCCAGCAGCCTCGGGGACATTTACACTGAAGCTTTCTTT. Protein: CASSLGDIYTEAFF.

This rearrangement joins TRBV11-3 to TRBJ1-1, with 10 bases lining up with TRBD1. Germline-derived CDR1 and CDR2 are SGHNT and YENEEA. With 2 bases clipped from V and 6 bases from J, the junction kept 9 bases outside the gene matches. The CDR3 length is 16 residues. The CDR3 region has the DNA TGTGCCAGCAGCTTAAGCGACAGGGGGCTGGTGTCTGAAGCTTTCTTT. Residues: CASSLSDRGLVSEAFF.

The DNA for the CDR3 is TGTGCCAGCAGTTCCAGGACGGGAGTACAGCCCCAGCATTTT. Protein: CASSSRTGVQPQHF. The V call is TRBV6-6, the J call TRBJ1-5; no clear D. The germline gives CDR1 MNHNY, CDR2 SVGAGI (reference sequence). Deletions cut 4 bases from V and 7 bases from J, with 14 bases between. The CDR3 loop spans 14 amino acids.

The J gene is TRBJ1-3, the V gene TRBV5-1, with 7 positions matching TRBD1. Germline CDR1 is SGHRS and CDR2 is YFSETQ. Germline trimming cut 0 bases from V and 9 bases from J; bases unmatched to any gene: 9. This CDR3 region has 15 residues. CDR3 residues: CASSLAGQEWSTIYF. In DNA, the CDR3 is TGCGCCAGCAGCTTGGCAGGACAGGAGTGGAGCACCATATATTTT.

Comments on this clone: The CDR3 end shows no conserved phenylalanine or tryptophan, and so a read error is likely. V usage is TRBV30 and J usage is TRBJ1-5; D not resolved. The ends were cut back, 0 bases at V and 4 bases at J, with 10 bases in the middle. The CDR3 covers 14 residues. Germline-derived CDR1 and CDR2 are GTSNPN and SVGIG (reference sequence). In DNA form, the CDR3 reads TGTGCCTGGAGTGTCAGCCTGAGGAATCAGCCCCAGCATGTT. It is translated as CAWSVSLRNQPQHV.